One sample yielded the 15 T cell receptor beta chains listed below, sequenced in a study of beta chain features in type 1 diabetes. The entirety of the isolated RNA underwent reverse transcription, so expressed TCRB transcripts were sequenced. Only in-frame clones appear in the TCRdb table, and some are missing; sequencing was by immunoSEQ multiplex PCR. Of 900,000 or so clones in the sample, roughly 17% were seen once. Sequencing input: naive CD4+ T cells from blood. All receptors derive from a woman in her late teens or twenties in good health.

The J gene is TRBJ2-1, the V gene TRBV5-1, with 7 positions matching TRBD2. This CDR3 has 15 amino acids. With V trimmed by 1 base and J by 2 bases, 3 bases remained unmatched. Germline lookup yields CDR1 SGHRS and CDR2 YFSETQ. The CDR3: CASSLPSGPYNEQFF. CDR3 DNA: TGCGCCAGCAGCTTGCCTAGCGGACCCTACAATGAGCAGTTCTTC. Full variable domain (outside the CDR3, taken from reference TRBV5-1 and TRBJ2-1): KAGVTQTPRYLIKTRGQQVTLSCSPISGHRSVSWYQQTPGQGLQFLFEYFSETQRNKGNFPGRFSGRQFSNSRSEMNVSTLELGDSALYLCASSLPSGPYNEQFFGPGTRLTVL.

Only a few counts were recorded for this clone. The rearrangement joins TRBV5-1 to TRBJ2-7; TRBD2 matches 8 bases. V lost 4 bases to trimming and J lost 2 bases; unmatched junction nucleotides: 8. CDR1 is SGHRS and CDR2 is YFSETQ in the germline V gene. The CDR3 has 15 residues. Here the CDR3 reads CASSVNSGAPYEQYF. CDR3 sequence (DNA): TGCGCCAGCAGCGTGAATAGCGGGGCCCCCTACGAGCAGTACTTC.

The chain combines TRBV29-1 with TRBJ2-3, with 9 bases fitting TRBD2. The V gene end was trimmed by 7 bases and the J gene end by 6 bases; junction bases not matched to a gene: 2. The V gene's germline CDR1 is SQVTM and CDR2 ANQGSEA. The CDR3 runs 11 residues. For the CDR3, the DNA is TGCAGCGGGACTAGCGATGATACGCAGTATTTT. It specifies CSGTSDDTQYF.

The V and J genes are TRBV9 and TRBJ1-3; 8 nucleotides agree with TRBD1. Germline assignment: CDR1 SGDLS and CDR2 YYNGEE. The CDR3 length is 15 residues. After removal of 2 bases from V and 4 bases from J, the junction contained 5 bases not matched to a gene. CDR3 nucleotides: TGTGCCAGCAGCGTGGGAGGACAGGGAGGAAACACCATATATTTT. This encodes CASSVGGQGGNTIYF.

J is TRBJ2-6 and V is TRBV19, with D unresolved. Trimming shortened V by 2 bases and J by 0 bases, and 8 bases separated the two germline ends. Germline loops: CDR1 LNHDA, CDR2 SQIVND (reference sequence). CDR3 length: 16 residues. The CDR3 region is CASSIIQYSGANVLTF. In DNA, the CDR3 is TGTGCCAGTAGTATAATACAATACTCTGGGGCCAACGTCCTGACTTTC.

This chain uses TRBV10-2 with TRBJ2-4; TRBD2 might be the D (6 bases). Per germline, CDR1 WSHSY and CDR2 SAAADI. CDR3 size: 12 residues. V was clipped by 5 bases and J by 14 bases, with 16 bases between them. The CDR3 sequence is CASSPGTPPEYF. The CDR3 DNA reads as TGCGCCAGCAGTCCCGGGACTCCCCCGGAGTACTTC.

The chain joins TRBV28 to TRBJ1-5; D gene uncertain. V dropped 5 bases and J dropped 5 bases, with 7 bases sitting between them. The germline V gene encodes CDR1 MDHEN and CDR2 SYDVKM. This CDR3 has 12 amino acids. CDR3 DNA: TGTGCCAGCAGTGTCACCTATCAGCCCCAGCATTTT. The encoded protein is CASSVTYQPQHF.

This chain joins TRBV28 and TRBJ2-5; weak D call: TRBD2 (5 bases). The CDR3 totals 11 residues. Germline CDR1 is MDHEN and CDR2 is SYDVKM. V was pared by 5 bases and J by 9 bases, with 10 bases between. The CDR3 here is CASSQERAQYF. In nucleotides, the CDR3 is TGTGCCAGCAGTCAAGAGAGGGCCCAGTACTTC.

In its sample, this clone was seen a few times. J is TRBJ2-1 and V is TRBV5-4; D perhaps matches TRBD2 (6 bases). The CDR3 covers 15 residues. V lost 2 bases, J lost 3 bases, and 12 bases lay in between. The germline CDR1 and CDR2 sequences are SGHNT and YYREEE (reference sequence). The CDR3 DNA is TGTGCCAGCAGCTTCCCTAGCGCCGACTACAATGAGCAGTTCTTC. This sequence encodes CASSFPSADYNEQFF.

The table lists this clone with a few counts. V and J are TRBV7-6 and TRBJ2-7; perhaps TRBD1 as D (6 bases). Between the trimmed V and J ends, which lost 0 bases and 3 bases, there was a span of 12 bases. The CDR3 sequence is 15 residues long. CDR1 is SGHVS, CDR2 FNYEAQ, per germline. The CDR3 loop reads CASSLAVGAHYEQYF. CDR3 nucleotides: TGTGCCAGCAGCTTAGCGGTGGGGGCCCACTACGAGCAGTACTTC.

Worth noting for this clone: Other nucleotide sequences in the sample specify the same CDR3. V gene TRBV28 combines with J gene TRBJ2-7; D is unresolved. Germline values: CDR1 MDHEN, CDR2 SYDVKM. The V end was cut by 2 bases, the J end by 2 bases, with 4 bases between. The CDR3 loop spans 12 amino acids. CDR3 sequence: CASSLPAYEQYF. The CDR3 bases are TGTGCCAGCAGTTTACCGGCCTACGAGCAGTACTTC.

The gene calls are TRBV7-2 and TRBJ2-2; weak D call: TRBD1 (6 bases). Trimming left V 5 bases short and J 5 bases short, with 15 bases between. The CDR3 is made up of 15 amino acids. CDR1 is SGHTA and CDR2 is FQGNSA in the germline V gene. Here the CDR3 reads CASSTTGIGTGELFF. The CDR3 bases are TGTGCCAGCAGCACCACAGGGATCGGAACCGGGGAGCTGTTTTTT. The whole variable domain, filled in from reference TRBV7-2 and TRBJ2-2, reads GAGVSQSPSNKVTEKGKDVELRCDPISGHTALYWYRQSLGQGLEFLIYFQGNSAPDKSGLPSDRFSAERTGGSVSTLTIQRTQQEDSAVYLCASSTTGIGTGELFFGEGSRLTVL.

This clone was detected a few times. The CDR3 region has the DNA TGTGCCAGCAGCCTTAGCGGGAGTACGTTCTACGAGCAGTACTTC. Translating it yields CASSLSGSTFYEQYF. The V call is TRBV7-2, the J call TRBJ2-7; 9 bases are a match to TRBD2. The CDR3 contains 15 residues. CDR1 is SGHTA and CDR2 is FQGNSA in the germline V gene. V trimming: 5 bases; J trimming: 3 bases; junction bases outside the gene matches: 8.

Concerning this clone: The identical CDR3 is also encoded by other nucleotide sequences in the sample. The chain joins TRBV19 to TRBJ2-7; TRBD1 might be the D (6 bases). The CDR3 sequence is 13 residues long. Trimming cost V 5 bases and J 2 bases, with 10 bases left between them. CDR1 and CDR2 from the germline V gene are LNHDA and SQIVND (reference sequence). The CDR3 region has the DNA TGTGCCAGTAGTCCCGCAGGGGCCTACGAGCAGTACTTC. Encoded protein: CASSPAGAYEQYF.

The V and J genes are TRBV28 and TRBJ1-1, with D hard to call. The CDR3 totals 11 residues. V was trimmed by 4 bases and J by 4 bases, leaving 4 bases between them. Germline V CDR1 and CDR2: MDHEN, SYDVKM. This CDR3 is CASSYGTEAFF. For the CDR3, the DNA is TGTGCCAGCAGTTATGGCACTGAAGCTTTCTTT.